The 23 T cell receptor beta chains below were found in one sample sequenced in a study of blood T cells in healthy people across ages. Primers used in a second PCR of about 7 to 11 cycles were a sample-barcoded 5' primer and a J-beta primer mix. TCRdb redid the calling of the 5' RACE reads with MiXCR, one entry per CDR3 protein. The sample includes about 680,000 distinct CDR3 sequences, about 52% of them seen just once. Input material: blood. Receptors were obtained from an older woman in good health.

The V gene is TRBV3-1, the J gene TRBJ2-5; 8 positions match TRBD1. V shed 3 bases and J 4 bases; nucleotides not matched to a gene: 4. Per the germline V gene, CDR1 is LGHDT and CDR2 is YNNKEL (reference sequence). The CDR3 has 14 residues. CDR3 in amino acids: CASSHPTGVETQYF. The CDR3 region has the DNA TGTGCCAGCAGCCACCCGACAGGGGTAGAGACCCAGTACTTC.

The CDR3 is CASSPGQGANSPLHF. The DNA for the CDR3 is TGTGCCAGCAGCCCGGGACAGGGGGCTAATTCACCCCTCCACTTT. This chain uses TRBV9 with TRBJ1-6; 12 bases match TRBD1. V gave up 4 bases and J gave up 6 bases; unmatched junction bases: 2. CDR3 length: 15 amino acids. Looked up from germline, CDR1 is SGDLS and CDR2 is YYNGEE.

The rearrangement joins TRBV18 to TRBJ1-1, with D unclear. Germline-derived CDR1 and CDR2 are KGHSH and LQKENI. The CDR3 runs 14 residues. V was pared by 3 bases and J by 1 base, with 9 bases between. The DNA for the CDR3 is TGTGCCAGCTCACCTGTGACACAGAACACTGAAGCTTTCTTT. Translation: CASSPVTQNTEAFF.

The gene calls are TRBV11-2 and TRBJ2-7; TRBD2 matches 8 bases. The CDR3 extends over 16 amino acids. Germline V gene data show CDR1 as SGHAT and CDR2 as FQNNGV. The J segment lost 7 bases and the V segment lost 3 bases, leaving 14 bases of the junction unmatched. The chain's CDR3 is CASSFVSGGRGDEQYF. In nucleotides, the CDR3 is TGTGCCAGCAGCTTCGTTTCGGGAGGGAGAGGTGATGAGCAGTACTTC.

The chain recombines TRBV12-3 or TRBV12-4 with TRBJ1-1; no reliable D call. The V end was cut by 5 bases, the J end by 8 bases, with 9 bases between. This CDR3 has 11 residues. The CDR3 loop is CASSPQREAFF. In nucleotides, the CDR3 is TGTGCCAGCAGTCCCCAGAGGGAAGCTTTCTTT.

This clonotype was observed a handful of times. The chain employs TRBV4-2 and TRBJ2-3, with D maybe TRBD1 (6 bases). Germline CDR1 LGHNA, CDR2 YNFKEQ. Trimming removed 4 bases at V and 2 bases at J, with 10 bases between. CDR3 size: 14 residues. CDR3 nucleotides: TGTGCCAGCAGCCGGACAGCCGACACAGATACGCAGTATTTT. Translated: CASSRTADTDTQYF.

This clonotype was recorded only once. The rearrangement uses TRBV9 and TRBJ2-2; 7 bases match TRBD1. Germline V gives CDR1 SGDLS, CDR2 YYNGEE. Trimming cost V 5 bases and J 3 bases; bases outside gene matches: 4. The CDR3 runs to 14 residues. The CDR3: CASSGDRDTGELFF. CDR3 in DNA: TGTGCCAGCAGTGGGGACAGAGACACCGGGGAGCTGTTTTTT.

The chain couples TRBV20-1 to TRBJ1-4, with 8 bases that match TRBD1. CDR1 is DFQATT and CDR2 is SNEGSKA in the germline V gene (reference sequence). J lost 7 bases, V lost 0 bases, and 13 bases had no gene match. The CDR3 runs to 17 residues. The CDR3 bases are TGCAGTGCTAGAGATTGGGACAGGCCAGGGTCTGGTGAAAAACTGTTTTTT. Translating it yields CSARDWDRPGSGEKLFF.

This clonotype was seen only a few times. The chain employs TRBV29-1 and TRBJ2-1, with 9 bases aligning to TRBD2. J gave up 7 bases and V 3 bases, and 13 bases lay outside the gene matches. The CDR3 loop spans 16 amino acids. Germline V lookup: CDR1 SQVTM, CDR2 ANQGSEA. The CDR3 DNA reads as TGCAGCGTTGATTTTTCGCGGCGGGAGGGCCATAATGAGCAGTTCTTC. Its protein is CSVDFSRREGHNEQFF.

J is TRBJ2-4 and V is TRBV30; 10 nucleotides line up with TRBD1. Germline CDR1 reads GTSNPN; CDR2 reads SVGIG (reference sequence). This CDR3 is built from 13 residues. Unmatched junction bases numbered 7, after V lost 7 bases and J lost 7 bases. The CDR3 coding sequence is TGTGCCTCGACAGGGGGCAGTGGGAACATTCAGTACTTC. Protein sequence: CASTGGSGNIQYF.

This chain connects TRBV27 to TRBJ2-7; D ambiguous. This CDR3 is built from 13 residues. V shed 3 bases and J shed 3 bases, with 9 bases lying between them. Germline assignment: CDR1 MNHEY and CDR2 SMNVEV (reference sequence). The CDR3 nucleotides are TGTGCCAGCAGTTTTAACGTGAACTACGAGCAGTACTTC. Translated: CASSFNVNYEQYF.

This clonotype was counted only a few times. This chain joins TRBV7-2 and TRBJ2-5; D may match TRBD1 or TRBD2 (5 bases each). From germline, CDR1 is SGHTA and CDR2 FQGNSA. V lost 4 bases and J 11 bases, leaving 26 bases between the germline ends. The CDR3 spans 16 residues. CDR3 nucleotide sequence: TGTGCCAGCAGCTCCCCGATGGGACCGAGTCGTAGTGAGCAGTACTTC. Translation: CASSSPMGPSRSEQYF.

This clonotype was counted a few times. The chain employs TRBV29-1 and TRBJ1-2; 8 nucleotides match TRBD1. V shed 5 bases and J 4 bases; nucleotides not matched to a gene: 12. Germline lookup yields CDR1 SQVTM and CDR2 ANQGSEA. The CDR3 has 15 residues. CDR3 region: CSVRASATGVYGYTF. CDR3 bases: TGCAGCGTTCGAGCCTCTGCGACAGGGGTCTATGGCTACACCTTC.

This clonotype was observed a handful of times. The genes are TRBV28 and TRBJ2-1; weak D call: TRBD2 (6 bases). CDR3 length equals 15 residues. Trimming took 5 bases from V and 6 from J, leaving 17 bases between them. Germline V gene lookup returns CDR1 MDHEN and CDR2 SYDVKM. The CDR3 region has the DNA TGTGCCAGCAGTCCTCCTTTAGCGGAGCGCAATGAGCAGTTCTTC. Amino acid sequence: CASSPPLAERNEQFF.

This clonotype was seen a handful of times. The gene calls are TRBV7-2 and TRBJ2-7; possibly TRBD1 for D (5 bases). Trimming pared 3 bases from V and 7 bases from J, leaving 19 bases between. CDR1 and CDR2 from the germline V gene are SGHTA and FQGNSA. This CDR3 has 15 amino acids. The CDR3 spells CASSFDRKVYEEQYF. As DNA, the CDR3 is TGTGCCAGCAGCTTTGACAGAAAGGTCTACGAAGAGCAGTACTTC.

In its sample, this clonotype was seen a few times. The V and J genes are TRBV27 and TRBJ1-2; 11 bases are a match to TRBD1. The CDR3 length is 14 residues. V lost 5 bases to trimming and J lost 7 bases; unmatched junction nucleotides: 6. Germline CDR1 is MNHEY and CDR2 is SMNVEV (reference sequence). The CDR3 spells CASSTRTGGFGYTF. The CDR3 nucleotides are TGTGCCAGCAGTACTAGGACAGGGGGCTTTGGCTACACCTTC.

This chain uses TRBV7-2 with TRBJ2-6; no clear D gene. CDR1 is SGHTA and CDR2 is FQGNSA in the germline V gene. CDR3 length equals 15 residues. Trimming pared 4 bases from V and 2 bases from J, leaving 9 bases between. CDR3 protein: CASSSATTGANVLTF. CDR3 DNA sequence: TGTGCCAGCAGCTCTGCAACTACTGGGGCCAACGTCCTGACTTTC.

This sequence joins TRBV29-1 and TRBJ2-7, with 11 bases fitting TRBD1. V lost 6 bases and J lost 1; bases outside the gene matches: 5. CDR1 and CDR2 (germline): SQVTM, ANQGSEA. CDR3 length: 14 residues. CDR3 in DNA: TGCAGCGTCGCAGGGGACAGGGGGTCCTACGAGCAGTACTTC. Protein: CSVAGDRGSYEQYF.

The chain employs TRBV27 and TRBJ1-6, with 7 bases aligning to TRBD1. CDR1 and CDR2 from the germline V gene are MNHEY and SMNVEV (reference sequence). Germline trimming cut 6 bases from V and 10 bases from J; bases unmatched to any gene: 12. The CDR3 contains 15 residues. The CDR3 region has the DNA TGTGCCAGCAGGGTATTACAGGGGCTAGGATCACCCCTCCACTTT. Translation gives CASRVLQGLGSPLHF.

Comments on this clonotype: An end of the junction does not agree with germline; a read error may underlie this. This chain joins TRBV7-2 and TRBJ2-3; no clear D. Germline V gene data show CDR1 as SGHTA and CDR2 as FQGNSA. CDR3 length equals 13 residues. CDR3 in amino acids: CASSVPDTDTRYF. CDR3 bases: TGTGCCAGCAGCGTTCCAGACACAGATACGCGGTATTTT.

The chain couples TRBV7-3 to TRBJ2-1, with D perhaps matching TRBD1 or TRBD2 (5 bases each). Trimming cost V 4 bases and J 7 bases, with 8 bases left between them. The length of the CDR3 is 12 residues. Germline CDR1 and CDR2: SGHTA and FQGTGA. CDR3 amino acids: CASSSGPNEQFF. CDR3 nucleotides: TGTGCCAGCAGCTCGGGACCAAATGAGCAGTTCTTC.

This clonotype showed up many times. V is TRBV7-9 and J is TRBJ2-7, with D perhaps given as TRBD1 or TRBD2 (5 bases each). Trimming took 4 bases from V and 1 from J, leaving 8 bases between them. The CDR3 is 13 amino acids. Germline-derived CDR1 and CDR2 are SEHNR and FQNEAQ (reference sequence). CDR3 sequence (DNA): TGTGCCAGCAGCTCGGGGCTTTCCTACGAGCAGTACTTC. Amino acid sequence: CASSSGLSYEQYF.

This chain links TRBV7-9 with TRBJ1-4, with TRBD1 as a possible D gene (6 bases). V lost 1 base to trimming and J lost 4 bases, with 10 bases between them. Per germline, CDR1 SEHNR and CDR2 FQNEAQ (reference sequence). The CDR3 is made up of 15 amino acids. The CDR3 DNA is TGTGCCAGCAGCTTAGAAGGGGGGAATAATGAAAAACTGTTTTTT. It codes for CASSLEGGNNEKLFF.